The 14 T cell receptor beta chains reported below all come from one sample, sequenced in a study of shared clonotypes between healthy human individuals. The assay was immunoSEQ multiplex PCR, and TCRdb's table has in-frame clones only and misses some. The data hold 1.5 million to 2.5 million clones, with approximately 94% observed a single time. Naive CD8 cells lacked CD45RO and underwent positive selection for CCR7, leaving out terminally differentiated effector memory CD45RA+ cells. The sequenced sample consisted of naive CD8+ T cells sorted from blood. These receptors all come from a man aged 18 to 35 in good health.

V and J are TRBV7-3 and TRBJ2-2; D possibly matches TRBD1 or TRBD2 (6 bases each). CDR3 length equals 15 residues. Trimming cost V 1 base and J 3 bases, with 9 bases left between them. CDR1 is SGHTA and CDR2 is FQGTGA in the germline V gene. Written as DNA, the CDR3 is TGTGCCAGCAGCTTAATCGGGGGCGACACCGGGGAGCTGTTTTTT. This translates into CASSLIGGDTGELFF.

The gene calls are TRBV28 and TRBJ1-1; 7 positions agree with TRBD1. V lost 6 bases to trimming and J lost 3 bases; unmatched junction nucleotides: 7. Germline values: CDR1 MDHEN, CDR2 SYDVKM. The CDR3 is made up of 14 amino acids. CDR3 amino acids: CASSRDRADTEAFF. CDR3 bases: TGTGCCAGCAGCCGAGACAGGGCGGACACTGAAGCTTTCTTT.

This clone was picked up one time. The rearrangement joins TRBV4-1 to TRBJ1-4, with unresolved D. Trimming shortened V by 2 bases and J by 4 bases, and 8 bases separated the two germline ends. The CDR3 length is 14 residues. Germline CDR1 is MGHRA and CDR2 is YSYEKL. The CDR3 sequence: CASSQTQLNEKLFF. CDR3 coding DNA: TGCGCCAGCAGCCAAACACAGCTTAATGAAAAACTGTTTTTT.

The gene calls are TRBV29-1 and TRBJ2-1, with a weak D call TRBD1 (6 bases). Per germline, CDR1 SQVTM and CDR2 ANQGSEA. The CDR3 covers 13 residues. Deletions cut 3 bases from V and 6 bases from J, with 12 bases between. CDR3 sequence reads: CSVDRMGANEQFF. The CDR3 coding sequence is TGCAGCGTTGATCGAATGGGGGCCAATGAGCAGTTCTTC.

V gene TRBV7-9 combines with J gene TRBJ1-2, with D maybe TRBD1 (5 bases). Between the trimmed V and J ends, which lost 8 bases and 3 bases, there was a span of 16 bases. The CDR3 sequence is 14 residues long. The germline CDR1 and CDR2 sequences are SEHNR and FQNEAQ (reference sequence). In DNA, the CDR3 is TGTGCCAGCCGGGACCTTGACGGGGACTATGGCTACACCTTC. The encoded protein is CASRDLDGDYGYTF.

This clone was counted a single time. V and J are TRBV28 and TRBJ1-2; TRBD1 might be the D (5 bases). The CDR3 covers 14 residues. V was pared by 5 bases and J by 2 bases, with 12 bases between. Germline V gene data show CDR1 as MDHEN and CDR2 as SYDVKM. The CDR3: CASSPTEGNYGYTF. CDR3 bases: TGTGCCAGCAGTCCGACAGAGGGAAACTATGGCTACACCTTC.

The gene calls are TRBV27 and TRBJ2-5; the D gene is possibly TRBD1 (5 bases). The V gene's germline CDR1 is MNHEY and CDR2 SMNVEV (reference sequence). The V end was cut by 2 bases, the J end by 1 base, with 17 bases between. This CDR3 spans 17 amino acids. CDR3 sequence reads: CASSLTPPPGSQETQYF. The DNA of the CDR3 is TGTGCCAGCAGTTTAACCCCCCCGCCAGGGTCCCAAGAGACCCAGTACTTC.

The rearrangement joins TRBV5-6 to TRBJ2-5, with a tentative D call TRBD2 (5 bases). The CDR3 spans 15 residues. The germline V gene encodes CDR1 SGHDT and CDR2 YYEEEE. The V gene lost 4 bases and the J gene lost 2 bases, with 15 bases spanning the gap. CDR3 loop: CASSLGGDSQETQYF. The CDR3 DNA follows: TGTGCCAGCAGCCTTGGAGGAGACTCGCAAGAGACCCAGTACTTC.

V gene TRBV11-3 combines with J gene TRBJ2-5; unclear D gene. The CDR3 is made up of 13 amino acids. Trimming removed 0 bases at V and 3 bases at J, with 5 bases between. The germline CDR1 and CDR2 sequences are SGHNT and YENEEA. CDR3 DNA: TGTGCCAGCAGCTTAGATTACGAAGAGACCCAGTACTTC. Amino acid sequence: CASSLDYEETQYF.

CDR3 sequence reads: CASSGPYTGTSGTDTQYF. CDR3 DNA sequence: TGTGCCAGCAGTGGCCCATACACCGGGACTAGCGGCACAGATACGCAGTATTTT. The chain combines TRBV25-1 with TRBJ2-3; 10 bases match TRBD2. There are 18 residues in the CDR3. The V gene end was trimmed by 4 bases and the J gene end by 1 base; junction bases not matched to a gene: 11. CDR1 and CDR2 from the germline V gene are MGHDK and SYGVNS. Combining the CDR3 with reference TRBV25-1 and TRBJ2-3 gives the whole variable domain EADIYQTPRYLVIGTGKKITLECSQTMGHDKMYWYQQDPGMELHLIHYSYGVNSTEKGDLSSESTVSRIRTEHFPLTLESARPSHTSQYLCASSGPYTGTSGTDTQYFGPGTRLTVL.

The gene calls are TRBV9 and TRBJ2-2; 13 nucleotides line up with TRBD2. The CDR3 sequence is 18 residues long. J lost 1 base, V lost 4 bases, and 7 bases had no gene match. Germline V CDR1 and CDR2: SGDLS, YYNGEE. DNA of the CDR3: TGTGCCAGCAGCCCCCGGACTAGCGGGAGAGGGAACACCGGGGAGCTGTTTTTT. Amino acid sequence: CASSPRTSGRGNTGELFF.

V and J are TRBV7-9 and TRBJ2-7; no firm D call. The CDR3 contains 15 residues. V dropped 1 base and J dropped 0 bases, with 10 bases sitting between them. The V gene's germline CDR1 is SEHNR and CDR2 FQNEAQ (reference sequence). The CDR3 DNA sequence: TGTGCCAGCAGCTTAGTCCCCACAGACTCCTACGAGCAGTACTTC. Its protein product is CASSLVPTDSYEQYF.

This rearrangement joins TRBV14 to TRBJ1-1; TRBD1 is a possible D gene (5 bases). This CDR3 has 14 residues. Trimming took off 0 bases at V and 3 bases at J, with 8 bases between the two ends. Germline lookup yields CDR1 SGHDN and CDR2 FVKESK. The CDR3 loop is CASSQDGAYTEAFF. CDR3 DNA sequence: TGTGCCAGCAGCCAAGACGGGGCTTACACTGAAGCTTTCTTT. Supplemented by reference TRBV14 and TRBJ1-1, the full variable domain reads EAGVTQFPSHSVIEKGQTVTLRCDPISGHDNLYWYRRVMGKEIKFLLHFVKESKQDESGMPNNRFLAERTGGTYSTLKVQPAELEDSGVYFCASSQDGAYTEAFFGQGTRLTVV.

V usage is TRBV6-5 and J usage is TRBJ2-1, with 8 bases fitting TRBD1. This CDR3 is built from 15 residues. V lost 6 bases and J lost 4; bases outside the gene matches: 8. The germline CDR1 and CDR2 sequences are MNHEY and SVGAGI. The CDR3 protein is CASREGTGVYNEQFF. In DNA form, the CDR3 reads TGTGCCAGCAGGGAGGGGACAGGCGTTTACAATGAGCAGTTCTTC.